These T cell receptor beta chains were read from a single sample in a study of T cell changes during pregnancy in multiple sclerosis. This table comes from immunoSEQ multiplex PCR, and its TCRdb copy is limited to in-frame clones, with some not included. Here the sample spans roughly 51,000 clones, approximately 94% being singletons. The sequences come from CD8+ T cells from peripheral blood mononuclear cells, collected before pregnancy. The source is a female donor with multiple sclerosis, enrolled in a pregnancy study. Each CDR3 is given with its conserved first and last residue. A D gene is named only where the DNA matches it firmly. Size values are once, few and many counts, or a class for expanded clones, and some rows have none.

abundance: .
v_gene: TRBV13
j_gene: TRBJ2-2
d_gene: TRBD1
CDR3nt: TGTGCCAGCAGCTCGGGGACAGGGGATAACACCGGGGAGCTGTTTTTT
CDR3aa: CASSSGTGDNTGELFF

abundance: .
v_gene: TRBV27
j_gene: TRBJ2-2
d_gene: .
CDR3nt: TGTGCCAGCAGTCCCGCGGGCGGGGAGCTGTTTTTT
CDR3aa: CASSPAGGELFF

abundance: .
v_gene: TRBV10-3
j_gene: TRBJ2-7
d_gene: TRBD2
CDR3nt: TGTGCCATCAGTGGGGAGGGAGGACCCGAGCAGTACTTC
CDR3aa: CAISGEGGPEQYF

abundance: .
v_gene: TRBV30
j_gene: TRBJ2-7
d_gene: TRBD2
CDR3nt: TGTGCCTCCCGCACGCCGCGGGAGCCCTCCTACGAGCAGTACTTC
CDR3aa: CASRTPREPSYEQYF

abundance: .
v_gene: TRBV5-1
j_gene: TRBJ2-1
d_gene: TRBD1
CDR3nt: TGCGCCAGCACCCAGGGACAGGGGGCAACCTTTACGTTCTACAATGAGCAGTTCTTC
CDR3aa: CASTQGQGATFTFYNEQFF

abundance: .
v_gene: TRBV5-4
j_gene: TRBJ2-1
d_gene: .
CDR3nt: TGTGCCAGCAGCGAGACTAGCTACAATGAGCAGTTCTTC
CDR3aa: CASSETSYNEQFF

abundance: few
v_gene: TRBV9
j_gene: TRBJ2-7
d_gene: TRBD2
CDR3nt: TGTGCCAGCAGCGCCTCTAGCGGGAGGGCCGGTGAGCAGTACTTC
CDR3aa: CASSASSGRAGEQYF

abundance: .
v_gene: TRBV9
j_gene: TRBJ2-7
d_gene: .
CDR3nt: TGTGCCAGCAGCGTAGCTACAGGTCTCTCCTACGAGCAGTACTTC
CDR3aa: CASSVATGLSYEQYF

abundance: .
v_gene: TRBV5-6
j_gene: TRBJ1-1
d_gene: .
CDR3nt: TGTGCCAGCAGCTTGGGGGGAGGTGTTGACGTGCGAGACAACACTGAAGCTTTCTTT
CDR3aa: CASSLGGGVDVRDNTEAFF

abundance: .
v_gene: TRBV7-2
j_gene: TRBJ2-3
d_gene: TRBD2
CDR3nt: TGTGCCAGCAGCTTAGAGGGACTAGCGGGAGTCCGGACAGATACGCAGTATTTT
CDR3aa: CASSLEGLAGVRTDTQYF

abundance: .
v_gene: TRBV18
j_gene: TRBJ2-1
d_gene: .
CDR3nt: TGTGCCAGCTCACCAATAGGTGCAGGGTCGTTCTTC
CDR3aa: CASSPIGAGSFF

abundance: .
v_gene: TRBV5-1
j_gene: TRBJ1-3
d_gene: .
CDR3nt: TGCGCCAGCAGCTTGGCTACGGGTTCGCGAAACACCATATATTTT
CDR3aa: CASSLATGSRNTIYF

abundance: .
v_gene: TRBV4-1
j_gene: TRBJ2-7
d_gene: .
CDR3nt: TGCGCCAGCAGCCAAGATCCAGGGGCAGGACGCGAGCAGTACTTC
CDR3aa: CASSQDPGAGREQYF

abundance: .
v_gene: TRBV5-1
j_gene: TRBJ2-7
d_gene: .
CDR3nt: TGCGCCAGCAGCTTGGGGCAGGGCGCCGAGCAGTACTTC
CDR3aa: CASSLGQGAEQYF

abundance: .
v_gene: TRBV21-1
j_gene: TRBJ2-7
d_gene: .
CDR3nt: TGTGCCAGCAGCCGTCCGGGACAGGGCAACGGCGAGCAGTACTTC
CDR3aa: CASSRPGQGNGEQYF

abundance: .
v_gene: TRBV19
j_gene: TRBJ2-7
d_gene: TRBD1
CDR3nt: TGTGCCAGTAGTATTGGGACAGGCCTAAGCTCCTACGAGCAGTACTTC
CDR3aa: CASSIGTGLSSYEQYF

abundance: .
v_gene: TRBV11-2
j_gene: TRBJ2-1
d_gene: TRBD2
CDR3nt: TGTGCCAGCAGCTTAATGGTAGCGGGAGTGGATGAGCAGTTCTTC
CDR3aa: CASSLMVAGVDEQFF

abundance: .
v_gene: TRBV5-4
j_gene: TRBJ2-7
d_gene: .
CDR3nt: TGTGCCAGCAGCTTGGGGCACGAGCAGTACTTC
CDR3aa: CASSLGHEQYF

abundance: .
v_gene: TRBV6-1
j_gene: TRBJ2-2
d_gene: .
CDR3nt: TGTGCCAGCAGTGAAGATTTGAGAGGGTCCGGGGAGCTGTTTTTT
CDR3aa: CASSEDLRGSGELFF

abundance: .
v_gene: TRBV5-1
j_gene: TRBJ2-7
d_gene: TRBD2
CDR3nt: TGCGCCAGCAGCTTGGCGGGAGGCGGAACCTACGAGCAGTACTTC
CDR3aa: CASSLAGGGTYEQYF

abundance: once
v_gene: TRBV27
j_gene: TRBJ1-2
d_gene: .
CDR3nt: TGTGCCAGCAGTTTAGGGGGGATCGGTGTCTCCACTAATGGCTACACCTTC
CDR3aa: CASSLGGIGVSTNGYTF

abundance: .
v_gene: TRBV19
j_gene: TRBJ2-3
d_gene: TRBD2
CDR3nt: TGTGCCAGTAGTATCATCGGGACTAGCGGGAATCACCCAGATACGCAGTATTTT
CDR3aa: CASSIIGTSGNHPDTQYF

abundance: .
v_gene: TRBV11-2
j_gene: TRBJ2-5
d_gene: .
CDR3nt: TGTGCCAGCAGCCCACCTCCCCGAGGGACCCAGTACTTC
CDR3aa: CASSPPPRGTQYF

abundance: .
v_gene: TRBV30
j_gene: TRBJ2-3
d_gene: TRBD2
CDR3nt: TGTGCCTGGAGTACCGGGGGGGGGACTAGCGGGAGGGGCGATACGCAGTATTTT
CDR3aa: CAWSTGGGTSGRGDTQYF

abundance: .
v_gene: TRBV4-1
j_gene: TRBJ2-1
d_gene: TRBD2
CDR3nt: TGCGCCAGCAGCCAAGATGCTCTAGCGGGAGGATTCAATGAGCAGTTCTTC
CDR3aa: CASSQDALAGGFNEQFF

abundance: .
v_gene: TRBV9
j_gene: TRBJ1-2
d_gene: TRBD1
CDR3nt: TGTGCCAGCAGCCCCGGGACAGTGGGTTCCCTTGGTGGCTACACCTTC
CDR3aa: CASSPGTVGSLGGYTF

abundance: .
v_gene: TRBV7-9
j_gene: TRBJ2-1
d_gene: TRBD2
CDR3nt: TGTGCCAGCAGCTTCGGGAGGAACAATGAGCAGTTCTTC
CDR3aa: CASSFGRNNEQFF

abundance: .
v_gene: TRBV12-5
j_gene: TRBJ1-5
d_gene: .
CDR3nt: TGTGCTAGTGGACTGCCCTCCAATCAGCCCCAGCATTTT
CDR3aa: CASGLPSNQPQHF

abundance: .
v_gene: TRBV27
j_gene: TRBJ2-1
d_gene: TRBD2
CDR3nt: TGTGCCAGCAGTTCTCCGGGACTAGCTAGGAATGAGCAGTTCTTC
CDR3aa: CASSSPGLARNEQFF

abundance: .
v_gene: TRBV7-9
j_gene: TRBJ2-5
d_gene: .
CDR3nt: TGTGCCAGCAGCCCCGAGGGCAGCCGGGAGACCCAGTACTTC
CDR3aa: CASSPEGSRETQYF

abundance: .
v_gene: TRBV5-6
j_gene: TRBJ1-2
d_gene: .
CDR3nt: TGTGCCAGCAGCCCACTCCCGGGGGATGCTAAGAGTTGCTATGGCTACACCTTC
CDR3aa: CASSPLPGDAKSCYGYTF

abundance: .
v_gene: TRBV5-6
j_gene: TRBJ2-7
d_gene: .
CDR3nt: TGTGCCAGCAGCACTTTACGCAACGAGCAGTACTTC
CDR3aa: CASSTLRNEQYF

abundance: .
v_gene: TRBV27
j_gene: TRBJ1-1
d_gene: .
CDR3nt: TGTGCCAGCAGATACAGATTGACACCGGAAATGTTTGATCCGCTGAACACTGAAGCTTTCTTT
CDR3aa: CASRYRLTPEMFDPLNTEAFF

abundance: .
v_gene: TRBV5-1
j_gene: TRBJ1-1
d_gene: .
CDR3nt: TGCGCCAGCAGCTTAGGAGTTAACACTGAAGCTTTCTTT
CDR3aa: CASSLGVNTEAFF

abundance: once
v_gene: TRBV5-4
j_gene: TRBJ2-1
d_gene: TRBD1
CDR3nt: TGTGCCAGCAGCTTAGTACAGGGGGCTTACAATGAGCAGTTCTTC
CDR3aa: CASSLVQGAYNEQFF

abundance: .
v_gene: TRBV11-2
j_gene: TRBJ2-1
d_gene: TRBD2
CDR3nt: TGTGCCAGCAGCTTAGTGGCGGGAGGGTACAATGAGCAGTTCTTC
CDR3aa: CASSLVAGGYNEQFF

abundance: .
v_gene: TRBV5-4
j_gene: TRBJ2-3
d_gene: TRBD1
CDR3nt: TGTGCCAGCAGCCGTACAGGGGGTACCAGCACAGATACGCAGTATTTT
CDR3aa: CASSRTGGTSTDTQYF

abundance: .
v_gene: TRBV6-1
j_gene: TRBJ2-1
d_gene: TRBD2
CDR3nt: TGTGCCAGCAGTGCCCCTAGCGGGAGGGCCGCAGATGAGCAGTTCTTC
CDR3aa: CASSAPSGRAADEQFF

abundance: .
v_gene: TRBV25-1
j_gene: TRBJ2-7
d_gene: TRBD1
CDR3nt: TGTGCCAGCAGTGATCCTACAGGGGGCCCATACGAGCAGTACTTC
CDR3aa: CASSDPTGGPYEQYF

abundance: .
v_gene: TRBV27
j_gene: TRBJ2-2
d_gene: TRBD1
CDR3nt: TGTGCCAGCAGTTCCCGGGACAGGGTGAACACCGGGGAGCTGTTTTTT
CDR3aa: CASSSRDRVNTGELFF

abundance: .
v_gene: TRBV29-1
j_gene: TRBJ2-1
d_gene: .
CDR3nt: TGCAGCGTTGAAGCACCGGCGGGGTATGAGCAGTTCTTC
CDR3aa: CSVEAPAGYEQFF

abundance: once
v_gene: TRBV5-6
j_gene: TRBJ2-7
d_gene: .
CDR3nt: TGTGCCAGCAGTCCGGGTTACGGCGAGCAGTACTTC
CDR3aa: CASSPGYGEQYF

abundance: .
v_gene: TRBV5-4
j_gene: TRBJ2-5
d_gene: .
CDR3nt: TGTGCCAGCAGCTTGCCACAGGAGAACCAAGAGACCCAGTACTTC
CDR3aa: CASSLPQENQETQYF

abundance: .
v_gene: TRBV7-2
j_gene: TRBJ2-5
d_gene: TRBD2
CDR3nt: TGTGCCAGCAGCTTAGTTGTTGCGGGAGGCGTTTTTGGGGCCCAGTACTTC
CDR3aa: CASSLVVAGGVFGAQYF

abundance: .
v_gene: TRBV27
j_gene: TRBJ2-3
d_gene: .
CDR3nt: TGTGCCAGCAGTTTATTACTAGGCACAGATACGCAGTATTTT
CDR3aa: CASSLLLGTDTQYF

abundance: .
v_gene: TRBV12-5
j_gene: TRBJ2-7
d_gene: .
CDR3nt: TGTGCTAGTGGCGTAGCGAAGTCCTACGAGCAGTACTTC
CDR3aa: CASGVAKSYEQYF

abundance: .
v_gene: TRBV5-4
j_gene: TRBJ2-7
d_gene: TRBD2
CDR3nt: TGTGCCAGCAGCCCTGCCCGCAGGACTAGCGGCTCCTACGAGCAGTACTTC
CDR3aa: CASSPARRTSGSYEQYF

abundance: .
v_gene: TRBV6-1
j_gene: TRBJ1-5
d_gene: TRBD1
CDR3nt: TGTGCCAGCAGTCCAGGGGGGATTAACAATCAGCCCCAGCATTTT
CDR3aa: CASSPGGINNQPQHF

abundance: .
v_gene: TRBV4-2
j_gene: TRBJ2-7
d_gene: TRBD2
CDR3nt: TGTGCCAGCAGCCAAGCGCTAGCGGATATCTACGAGCAGTACTTC
CDR3aa: CASSQALADIYEQYF

abundance: .
v_gene: TRBV19
j_gene: TRBJ1-1
d_gene: TRBD1
CDR3nt: TGTGCCAGTAGTACCAGATACAGGGGGAACACTGAAGCTTTCTTT
CDR3aa: CASSTRYRGNTEAFF

abundance: .
v_gene: TRBV27
j_gene: TRBJ2-5
d_gene: TRBD1
CDR3nt: TGTGCCAGCAGTTCTCTGGACAGGGCACAGACCCAGTACTTC
CDR3aa: CASSSLDRAQTQYF